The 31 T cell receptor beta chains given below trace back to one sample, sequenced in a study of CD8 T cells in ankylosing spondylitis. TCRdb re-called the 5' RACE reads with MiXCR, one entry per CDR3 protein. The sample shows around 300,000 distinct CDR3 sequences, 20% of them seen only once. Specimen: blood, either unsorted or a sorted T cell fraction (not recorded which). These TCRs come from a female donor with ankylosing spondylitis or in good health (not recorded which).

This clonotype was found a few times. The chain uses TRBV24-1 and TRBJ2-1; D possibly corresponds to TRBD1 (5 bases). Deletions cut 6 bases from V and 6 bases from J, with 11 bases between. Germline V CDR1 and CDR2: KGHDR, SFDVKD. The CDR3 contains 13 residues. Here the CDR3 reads CATSYSRANEQFF. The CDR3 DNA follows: TGTGCCACCAGTTATTCCAGGGCCAATGAGCAGTTCTTC.

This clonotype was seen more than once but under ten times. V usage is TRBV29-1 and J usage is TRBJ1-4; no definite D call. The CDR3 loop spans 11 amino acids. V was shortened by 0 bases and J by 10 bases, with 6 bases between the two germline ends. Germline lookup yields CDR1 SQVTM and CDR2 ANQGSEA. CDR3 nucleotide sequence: TGCAGCGTTGAAGAGGCCCTAAAACTGTTTTTT. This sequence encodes CSVEEALKLFF.

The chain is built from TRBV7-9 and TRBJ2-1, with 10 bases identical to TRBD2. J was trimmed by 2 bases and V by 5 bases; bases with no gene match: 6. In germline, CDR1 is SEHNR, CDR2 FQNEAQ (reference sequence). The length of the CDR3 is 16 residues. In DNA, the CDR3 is TGTGCCAGCAGCGGCCAAGCGGGAGGGCCCTACAATGAGCAGTTCTTC. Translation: CASSGQAGGPYNEQFF.

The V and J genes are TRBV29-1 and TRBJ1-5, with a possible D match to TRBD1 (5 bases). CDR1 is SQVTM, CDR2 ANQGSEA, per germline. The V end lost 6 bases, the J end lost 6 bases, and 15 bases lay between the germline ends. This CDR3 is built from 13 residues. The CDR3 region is CSVDTGLGQPQHF. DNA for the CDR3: TGCAGCGTAGACACAGGTTTAGGTCAGCCCCAGCATTTT.

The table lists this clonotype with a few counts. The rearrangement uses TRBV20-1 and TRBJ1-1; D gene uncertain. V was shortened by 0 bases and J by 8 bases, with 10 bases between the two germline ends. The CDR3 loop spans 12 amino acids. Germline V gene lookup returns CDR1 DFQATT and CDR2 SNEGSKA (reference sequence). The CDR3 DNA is TGCAGTGCTAGAGATAGGCGGGCCGAAGCTTTCTTT. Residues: CSARDRRAEAFF.

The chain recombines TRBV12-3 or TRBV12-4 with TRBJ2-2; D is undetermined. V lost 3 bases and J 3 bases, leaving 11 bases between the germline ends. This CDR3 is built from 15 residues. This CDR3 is CASSFNIGDTGELFF. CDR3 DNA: TGTGCCAGCAGTTTTAATATAGGTGACACCGGGGAGCTGTTTTTT.

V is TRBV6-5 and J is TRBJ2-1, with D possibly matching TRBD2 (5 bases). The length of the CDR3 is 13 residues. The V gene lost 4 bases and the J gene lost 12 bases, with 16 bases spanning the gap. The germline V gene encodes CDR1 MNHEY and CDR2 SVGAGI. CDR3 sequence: CASSLDSPPVQFF. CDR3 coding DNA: TGTGCCAGCAGTTTGGACTCTCCCCCGGTGCAGTTCTTC.

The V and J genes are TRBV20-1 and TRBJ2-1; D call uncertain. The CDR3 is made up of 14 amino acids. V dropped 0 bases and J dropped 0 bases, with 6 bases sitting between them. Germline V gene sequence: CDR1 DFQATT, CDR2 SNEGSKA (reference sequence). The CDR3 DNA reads TGCAGTGCTAGAGAGCTAAACTCCTACAATGAGCAGTTCTTC. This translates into CSARELNSYNEQFF.

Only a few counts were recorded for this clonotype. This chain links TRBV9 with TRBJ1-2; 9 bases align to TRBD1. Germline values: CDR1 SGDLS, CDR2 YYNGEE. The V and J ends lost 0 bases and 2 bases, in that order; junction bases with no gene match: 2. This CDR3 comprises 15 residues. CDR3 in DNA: TGTGCCAGCAGCGTAGAAGGGACAGGGAACTATGGCTACACCTTC. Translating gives CASSVEGTGNYGYTF. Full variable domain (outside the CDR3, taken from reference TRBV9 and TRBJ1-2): DSGVTQTPKHLITATGQRVTLRCSPRSGDLSVYWYQQSLDQGLQFLIQYYNGEERAKGNILERFSAQQFPDLHSELNLSSLELGDSALYFCASSVEGTGNYGYTFGSGTRLTVV.

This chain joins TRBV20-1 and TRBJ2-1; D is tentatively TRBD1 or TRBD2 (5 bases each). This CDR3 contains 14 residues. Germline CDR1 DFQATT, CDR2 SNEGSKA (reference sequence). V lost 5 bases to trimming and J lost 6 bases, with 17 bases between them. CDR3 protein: CSAVAGTGFNEQFF. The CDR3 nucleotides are TGCAGTGCTGTCGCCGGGACGGGGTTCAATGAGCAGTTCTTC.

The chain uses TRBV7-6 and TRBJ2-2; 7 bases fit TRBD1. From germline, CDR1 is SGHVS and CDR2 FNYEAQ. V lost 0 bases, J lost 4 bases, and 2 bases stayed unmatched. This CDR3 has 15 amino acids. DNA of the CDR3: TGTGCCAGCAGCTTAGCGGACAGGCCCACCGGGGAGCTGTTTTTT. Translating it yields CASSLADRPTGELFF.

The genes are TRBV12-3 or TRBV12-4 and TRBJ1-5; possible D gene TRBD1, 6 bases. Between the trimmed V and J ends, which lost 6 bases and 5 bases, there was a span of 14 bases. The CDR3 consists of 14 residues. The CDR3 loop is CASSAGQSYQPQHF. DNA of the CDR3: TGTGCCAGCAGCGCTGGACAGTCCTATCAGCCCCAGCATTTT.

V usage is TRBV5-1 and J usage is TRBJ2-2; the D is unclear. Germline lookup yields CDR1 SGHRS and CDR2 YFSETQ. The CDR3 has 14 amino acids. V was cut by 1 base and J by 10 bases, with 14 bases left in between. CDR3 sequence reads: CASSLYLQPAELFF. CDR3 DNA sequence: TGCGCCAGCAGCTTGTACTTACAGCCCGCGGAGCTGTTTTTT.

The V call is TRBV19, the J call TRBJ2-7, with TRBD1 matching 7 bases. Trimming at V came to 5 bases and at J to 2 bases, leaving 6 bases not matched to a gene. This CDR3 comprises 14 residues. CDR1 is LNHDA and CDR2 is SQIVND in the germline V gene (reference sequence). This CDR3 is CASSSTGPPYEQYF. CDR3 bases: TGTGCCAGTAGTTCGACAGGGCCGCCCTACGAGCAGTACTTC.

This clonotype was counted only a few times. Here the CDR3 DNA reads TGTGCCAGCAGCTTGCGGGAGGCCTCCTACAATGAGCAGTTCTTC. This sequence encodes CASSLREASYNEQFF. The V gene is TRBV7-2, the J gene TRBJ2-1; TRBD2 matches 8 bases. The CDR3 extends over 15 amino acids. Germline-derived CDR1 and CDR2 are SGHTA and FQGNSA. V trimming: 3 bases; J trimming: 0 bases; junction bases outside the gene matches: 1.

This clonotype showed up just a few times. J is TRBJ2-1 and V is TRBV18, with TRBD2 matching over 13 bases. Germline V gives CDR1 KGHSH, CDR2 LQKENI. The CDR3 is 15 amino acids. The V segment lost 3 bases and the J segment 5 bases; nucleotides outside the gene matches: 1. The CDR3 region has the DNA TGTGCCAGCTCACCGGGACTAGCGGGGAACAATGAGCAGTTCTTC. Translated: CASSPGLAGNNEQFF.

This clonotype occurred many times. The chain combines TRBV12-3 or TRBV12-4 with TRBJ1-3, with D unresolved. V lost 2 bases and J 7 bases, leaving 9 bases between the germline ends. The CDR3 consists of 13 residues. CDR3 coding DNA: TGTGCCAGCAGTTTACGTCGCGGGAACACCATATATTTT. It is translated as CASSLRRGNTIYF.

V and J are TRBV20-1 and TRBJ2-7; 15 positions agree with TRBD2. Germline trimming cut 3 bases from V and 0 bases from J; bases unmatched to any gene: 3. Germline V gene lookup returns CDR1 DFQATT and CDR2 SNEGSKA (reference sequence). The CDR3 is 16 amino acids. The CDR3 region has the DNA TGCAGTGCTAGGGGACTAGCGGGAGGCCCCTCCTACGAGCAGTACTTC. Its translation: CSARGLAGGPSYEQYF.

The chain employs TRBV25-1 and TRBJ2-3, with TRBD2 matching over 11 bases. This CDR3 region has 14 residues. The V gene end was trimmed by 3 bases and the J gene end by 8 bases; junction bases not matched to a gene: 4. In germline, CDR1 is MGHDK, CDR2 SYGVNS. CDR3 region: CASSDLAGGPTQYF. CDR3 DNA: TGTGCCAGCAGTGATCTAGCGGGAGGCCCTACGCAGTATTTT.

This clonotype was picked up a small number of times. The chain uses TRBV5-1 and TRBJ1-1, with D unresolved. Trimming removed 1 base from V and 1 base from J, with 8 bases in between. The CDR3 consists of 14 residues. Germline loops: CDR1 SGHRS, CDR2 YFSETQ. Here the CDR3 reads CASSLLGGNTEAFF. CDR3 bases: TGCGCCAGCAGCTTGCTGGGCGGGAACACTGAAGCTTTCTTT.

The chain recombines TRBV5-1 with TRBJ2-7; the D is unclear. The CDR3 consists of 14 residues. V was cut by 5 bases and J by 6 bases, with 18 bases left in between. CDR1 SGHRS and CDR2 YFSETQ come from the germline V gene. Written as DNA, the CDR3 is TGCGCCAGCAGTCCCTCCCGTCTCTCTGGCGAGCAGTACTTC. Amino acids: CASSPSRLSGEQYF. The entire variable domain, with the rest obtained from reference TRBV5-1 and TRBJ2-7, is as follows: KAGVTQTPRYLIKTRGQQVTLSCSPISGHRSVSWYQQTPGQGLQFLFEYFSETQRNKGNFPGRFSGRQFSNSRSEMNVSTLELGDSALYLCASSPSRLSGEQYFGPGTRLTVT.

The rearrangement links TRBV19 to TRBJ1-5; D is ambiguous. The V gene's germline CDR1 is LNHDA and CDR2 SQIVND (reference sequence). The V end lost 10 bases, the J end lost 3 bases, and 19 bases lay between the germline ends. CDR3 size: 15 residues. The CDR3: CATRGGSPINQPQHF. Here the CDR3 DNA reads TGTGCCACCCGCGGCGGGAGCCCCATCAATCAGCCCCAGCATTTT. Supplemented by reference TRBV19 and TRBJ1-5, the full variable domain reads DGGITQSPKYLFRKEGQNVTLSCEQNLNHDAMYWYRQDPGQGLRLIYYSQIVNDFQKGDIAEGYSVSREKKESFPLTVTSAQKNPTAFYLCATRGGSPINQPQHFGDGTRLSIL.

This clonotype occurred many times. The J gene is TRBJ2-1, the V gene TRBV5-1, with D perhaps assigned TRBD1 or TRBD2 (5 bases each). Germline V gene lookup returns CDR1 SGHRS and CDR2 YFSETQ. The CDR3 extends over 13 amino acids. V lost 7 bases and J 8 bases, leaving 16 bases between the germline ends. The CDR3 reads CASLRDGTDEQFF. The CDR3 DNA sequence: TGCGCCAGCCTGAGGGACGGCACTGATGAGCAGTTCTTC.

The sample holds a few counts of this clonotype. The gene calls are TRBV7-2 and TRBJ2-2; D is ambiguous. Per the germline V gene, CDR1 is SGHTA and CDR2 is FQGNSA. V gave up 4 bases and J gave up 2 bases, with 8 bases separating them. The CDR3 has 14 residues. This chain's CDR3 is CASSSLGNTGELFF. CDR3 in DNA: TGTGCCAGCAGCTCGTTAGGCAACACCGGGGAGCTGTTTTTT.

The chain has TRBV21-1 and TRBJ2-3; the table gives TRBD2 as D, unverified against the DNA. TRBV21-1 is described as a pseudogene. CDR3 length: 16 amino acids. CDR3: CASSKIGPSGGHTQYF. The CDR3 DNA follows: TGTGCCAGCAGCAAAATTGGTCCTAGCGGAGGCCATACGCAGTATTTT.

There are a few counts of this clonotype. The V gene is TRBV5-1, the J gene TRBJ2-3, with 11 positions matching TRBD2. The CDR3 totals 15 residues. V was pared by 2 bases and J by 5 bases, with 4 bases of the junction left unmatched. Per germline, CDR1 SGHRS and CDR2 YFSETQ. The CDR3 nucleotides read TGCGCCAGCAGCTTTAGCGGGAGGGAGGTAGATACGCAGTATTTT. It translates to CASSFSGREVDTQYF.

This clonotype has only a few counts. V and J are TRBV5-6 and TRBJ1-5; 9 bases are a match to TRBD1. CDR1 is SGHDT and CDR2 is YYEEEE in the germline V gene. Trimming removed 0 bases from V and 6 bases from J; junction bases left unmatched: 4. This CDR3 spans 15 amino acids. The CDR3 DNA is TGTGCCAGCAGCTTGGGACAGGGGGTAAGTCAGCCCCAGCATTTT. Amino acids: CASSLGQGVSQPQHF.

CDR3 coding DNA: TGCAGTGCCCAATCTCCGGGACAAAGGAACACAGATACGCAGTATTTT. It translates to CSAQSPGQRNTDTQYF. The V and J genes are TRBV20-1 and TRBJ2-3; a weak D match, TRBD1 (6 bases). Germline values: CDR1 DFQATT, CDR2 SNEGSKA (reference sequence). Deletions cut 6 bases from V and 2 bases from J, with 21 bases between. The CDR3 runs to 16 residues.

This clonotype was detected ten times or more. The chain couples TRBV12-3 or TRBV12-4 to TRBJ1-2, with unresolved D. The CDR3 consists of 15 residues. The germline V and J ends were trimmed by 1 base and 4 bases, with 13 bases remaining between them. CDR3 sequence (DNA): TGTGCCAGCAGTTTAGATGCTACCTTTCCCTATGGCTACACCTTC. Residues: CASSLDATFPYGYTF.

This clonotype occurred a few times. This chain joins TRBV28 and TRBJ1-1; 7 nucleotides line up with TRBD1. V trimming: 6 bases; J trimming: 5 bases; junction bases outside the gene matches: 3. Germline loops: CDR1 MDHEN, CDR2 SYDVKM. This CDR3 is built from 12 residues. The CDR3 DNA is TGTGCCAGCAGACAGGGGCATACTGAAGCTTTCTTT. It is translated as CASRQGHTEAFF.

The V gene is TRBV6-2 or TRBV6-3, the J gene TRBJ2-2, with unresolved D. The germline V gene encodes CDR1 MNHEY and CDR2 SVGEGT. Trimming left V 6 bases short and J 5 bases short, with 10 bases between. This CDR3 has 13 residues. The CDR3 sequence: CASSSLRTGELFF. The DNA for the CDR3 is TGTGCCAGCAGCTCACTCCGTACCGGGGAGCTGTTTTTT.